This TCR beta chain was recorded in a study of T cell repertoires in cytomegalovirus infection. Study-level information: In public TCR beta signatures, there were indications of both CMV infection and matching HLA type.

TCRdb used MiXCR to reprocess the reads, holding one entry per CDR3 protein. The sample yields a few hundred thousand distinct CDR3 sequences, approximately 40% seen once. Worth noting for this clonotype: Its antigen is not identified.

Germline V gene sequence: CDR1 SGHTA, CDR2 FQGNSA. The CDR3 is 16 amino acids. V shed 2 bases and J shed 4 bases, with 16 bases lying between them. This specimen was cultured PBMCs, taken from culture after CMV antigen stimulation. The rearrangement uses TRBV7-2 and TRBJ2-3; perhaps TRBD1 as D (5 bases). This clonotype was obtained from a human donor in good health (CMV status not recorded). Some clones in this sample may be carry-over from other donors' samples. The CDR3, as DNA: TGTGCCAGCAGCTTATTAAGGGGCGCTTGGTCAGATACGCAGTATTTT. Its protein is CASSLLRGAWSDTQYF.